The clone carrying this TCR beta chain came up a few times. Its antigen is unknown. V lost 4 bases, J lost 6 bases, and 7 bases stayed unmatched. Germline CDR1 reads LNHDA; CDR2 reads SQIVND (reference sequence). The CDR3 consists of 15 residues. The sample is drawn from a study of CD8 T cells in ankylosing spondylitis. Study-wide points: The authors found the disease-linked clones to be CD8+ and relatively rare in peripheral blood. The clones that were linked to disease were reported to be significantly enriched in matched synovial fluid samples from ankylosing spondylitis patients.

Each TCR beta library was made by quantitative 5'-RACE that incorporated molecular barcodes. TCRdb fed the 5' RACE reads into MiXCR, producing one record per CDR3 protein. This sample has about 220,000 distinct CDR3 sequences, with roughly 25% found just once. The chain employs TRBV19 and TRBJ1-1; 11 bases line up with TRBD1. The sequenced sample consisted of blood, either unsorted or a sorted T cell fraction (not recorded which). The receptor was derived from a male donor with ankylosing spondylitis or in good health (not recorded which). The CDR3 loop is CASSRGQGEASEAFF. DNA for the CDR3: TGTGCCAGTAGTAGGGGACAGGGGGAGGCCTCTGAAGCTTTCTTT.